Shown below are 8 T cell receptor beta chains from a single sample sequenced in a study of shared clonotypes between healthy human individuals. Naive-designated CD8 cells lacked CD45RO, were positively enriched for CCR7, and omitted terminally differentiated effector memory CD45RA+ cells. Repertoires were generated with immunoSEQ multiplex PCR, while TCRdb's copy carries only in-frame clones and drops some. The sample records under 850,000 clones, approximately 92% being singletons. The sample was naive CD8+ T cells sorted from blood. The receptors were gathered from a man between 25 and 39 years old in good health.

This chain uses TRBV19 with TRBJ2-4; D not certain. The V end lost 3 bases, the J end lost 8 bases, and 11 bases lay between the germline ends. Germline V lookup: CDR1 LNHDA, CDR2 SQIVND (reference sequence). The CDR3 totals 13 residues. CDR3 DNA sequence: TGTGCCAGTAGTATCGTGGAGTCGGACATTCAGTACTTC. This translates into CASSIVESDIQYF.

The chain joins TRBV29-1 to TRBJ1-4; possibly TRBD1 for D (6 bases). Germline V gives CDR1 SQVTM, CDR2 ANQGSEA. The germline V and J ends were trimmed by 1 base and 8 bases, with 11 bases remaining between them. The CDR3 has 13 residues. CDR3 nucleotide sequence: TGCAGCGTTGAAGGACAGGAGCCCGAAAAACTGTTTTTT. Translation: CSVEGQEPEKLFF. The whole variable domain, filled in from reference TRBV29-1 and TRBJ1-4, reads SAVISQKPSRDICQRGTSLTIQCQVDSQVTMMFWYRQQPGQSLTLIATANQGSEATYESGFVIDKFPISRPNLTFSTLTVSNMSPEDSSIYLCSVEGQEPEKLFFGSGTQLSVL.

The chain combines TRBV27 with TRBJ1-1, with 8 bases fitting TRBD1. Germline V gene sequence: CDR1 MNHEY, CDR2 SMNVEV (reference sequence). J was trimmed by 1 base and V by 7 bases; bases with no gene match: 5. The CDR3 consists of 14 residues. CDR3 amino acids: CASKPGTGNTEAFF. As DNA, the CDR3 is TGTGCCAGCAAACCCGGGACAGGGAACACTGAAGCTTTCTTT.

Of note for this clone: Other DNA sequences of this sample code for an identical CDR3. CDR3 amino acids: CASSDSGSYEQYF. The CDR3, as DNA: TGCGCCAGCAGTGACTCCGGGTCCTACGAGCAGTACTTC. V gene TRBV10-1 combines with J gene TRBJ2-7; D is undetermined. The length of the CDR3 is 13 residues. V was clipped by 3 bases and J by 1 base, with 7 bases between them. CDR1 is WNHNN and CDR2 is SYGVQD in the germline V gene (reference sequence).

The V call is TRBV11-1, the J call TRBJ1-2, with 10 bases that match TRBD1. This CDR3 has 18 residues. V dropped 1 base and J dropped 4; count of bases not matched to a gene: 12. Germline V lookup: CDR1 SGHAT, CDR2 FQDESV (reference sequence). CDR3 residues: CASSLDPTGGLRSYGYTF. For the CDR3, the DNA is TGTGCCAGCAGCTTAGACCCGACAGGGGGCCTTCGAAGCTATGGCTACACCTTC.

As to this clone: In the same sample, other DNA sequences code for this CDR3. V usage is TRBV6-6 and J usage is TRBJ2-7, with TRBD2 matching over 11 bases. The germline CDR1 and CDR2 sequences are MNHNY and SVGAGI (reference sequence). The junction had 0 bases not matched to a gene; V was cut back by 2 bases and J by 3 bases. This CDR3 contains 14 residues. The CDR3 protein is CASSYGTSGYEQYF. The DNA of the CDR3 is TGTGCCAGCAGTTACGGGACTAGCGGCTACGAGCAGTACTTC.

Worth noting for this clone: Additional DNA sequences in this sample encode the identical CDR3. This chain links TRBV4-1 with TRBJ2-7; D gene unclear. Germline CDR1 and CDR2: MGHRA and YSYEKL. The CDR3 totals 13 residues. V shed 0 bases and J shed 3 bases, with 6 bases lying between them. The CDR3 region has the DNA TGCGCCAGCAGCCAAGAGAACAGCTACGAGCAGTACTTC. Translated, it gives CASSQENSYEQYF.

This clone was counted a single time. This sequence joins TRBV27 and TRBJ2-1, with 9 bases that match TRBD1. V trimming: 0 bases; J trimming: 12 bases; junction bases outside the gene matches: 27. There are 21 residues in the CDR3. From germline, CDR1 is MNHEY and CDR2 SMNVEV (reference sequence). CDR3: CASSLSTLGTGLMGGLRRQFF. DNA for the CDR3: TGTGCCAGCAGTTTATCGACTCTCGGGACAGGGCTTATGGGGGGCCTTAGGCGGCAGTTCTTC.